Sequencing of this T cell receptor beta chain was carried out in a study of T cells expressing NK-cell markers. The study's findings and limits: Dominant NKG2C+ clonotypes in six donors made up about 1.0-7.0% of CD8+ T cells.

Points on this clonotype: The antigen remains undetermined.

CDR1 is MNHEY and CDR2 is SVGAGI in the germline V gene. This CDR3 is 15 amino acids long. Beta-chain TCR cDNA was generated via 5'RACE template switching with UMIs. TCRdb reprocessed the 5' RACE reads, with one entry per CDR3 protein and no DNA. Here the sample table reports roughly 350,000 distinct CDR3 sequences. Sequenced input: blood T cells: a sorted CD56 or NKG2C T cell subset, CD4+ or CD8+ T cells, or bulk PBMC T cells (not recorded which). The rearrangement joins TRBV6-5 to TRBJ1-5. The source is a man between 18 and 69 years old in good health. CDR3 sequence reads: CASSYSGGAGQPQHF.